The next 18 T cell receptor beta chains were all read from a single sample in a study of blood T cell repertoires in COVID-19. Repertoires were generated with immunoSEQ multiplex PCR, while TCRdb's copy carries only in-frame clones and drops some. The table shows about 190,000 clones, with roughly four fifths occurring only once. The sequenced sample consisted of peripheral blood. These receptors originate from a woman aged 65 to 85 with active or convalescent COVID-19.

CDR3 nucleotides: TGCGCCAGCAGCGATACAGGGGCGACTAATGAAAAACTGTTTTTT. It yields the protein CASSDTGATNEKLFF. The genes are TRBV5-1 and TRBJ1-4, with 7 bases lining up with TRBD1. This CDR3 spans 15 amino acids. V shed 4 bases, J shed 2 bases, and the junction held 5 bases outside the gene matches. Germline V gene lookup returns CDR1 SGHRS and CDR2 YFSETQ.

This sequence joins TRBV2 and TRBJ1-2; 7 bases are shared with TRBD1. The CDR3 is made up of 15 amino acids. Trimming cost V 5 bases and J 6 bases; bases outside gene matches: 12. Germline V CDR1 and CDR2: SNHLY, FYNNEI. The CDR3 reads CASSQTGRNSHGYTF. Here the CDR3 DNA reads TGTGCCAGCAGTCAGACAGGGAGGAACTCTCATGGCTACACCTTC.

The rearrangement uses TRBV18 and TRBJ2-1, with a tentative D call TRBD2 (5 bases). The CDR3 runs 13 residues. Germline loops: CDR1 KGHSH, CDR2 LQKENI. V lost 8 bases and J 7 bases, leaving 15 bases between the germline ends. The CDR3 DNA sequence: TGTGCCAGCCTGGGGAGAGGTGGAAATGAGCAGTTCTTC. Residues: CASLGRGGNEQFF.

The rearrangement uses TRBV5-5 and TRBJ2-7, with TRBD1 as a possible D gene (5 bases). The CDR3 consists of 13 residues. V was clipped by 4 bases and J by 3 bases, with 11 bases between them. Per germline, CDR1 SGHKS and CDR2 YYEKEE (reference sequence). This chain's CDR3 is CASSLQGYYEQYF. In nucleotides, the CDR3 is TGTGCCAGCAGCCTGCAGGGCTACTACGAGCAGTACTTC.

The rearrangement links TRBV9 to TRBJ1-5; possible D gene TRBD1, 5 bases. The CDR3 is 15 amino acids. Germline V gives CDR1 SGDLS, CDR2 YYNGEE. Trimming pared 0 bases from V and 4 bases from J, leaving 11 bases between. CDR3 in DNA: TGTGCCAGCAGCGTAGCGGGGGACCCTAATCAGCCCCAGCATTTT. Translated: CASSVAGDPNQPQHF.

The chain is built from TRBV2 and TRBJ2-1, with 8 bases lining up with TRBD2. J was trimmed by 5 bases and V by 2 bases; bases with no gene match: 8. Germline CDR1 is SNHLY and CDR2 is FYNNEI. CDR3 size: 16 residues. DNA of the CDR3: TGTGCCAGCAGTGAAATTTTAGCGGGGCCAGACAATGAGCAGTTCTTC. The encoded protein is CASSEILAGPDNEQFF.

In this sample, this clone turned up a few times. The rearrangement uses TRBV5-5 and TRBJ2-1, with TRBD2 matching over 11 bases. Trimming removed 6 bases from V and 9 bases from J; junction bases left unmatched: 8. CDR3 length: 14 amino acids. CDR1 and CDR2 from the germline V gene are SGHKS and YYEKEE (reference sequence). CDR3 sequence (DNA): TGTGCCAGCACCCTAGCGGGAGGTGATATTGAGCAGTTCTTC. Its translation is CASTLAGGDIEQFF.

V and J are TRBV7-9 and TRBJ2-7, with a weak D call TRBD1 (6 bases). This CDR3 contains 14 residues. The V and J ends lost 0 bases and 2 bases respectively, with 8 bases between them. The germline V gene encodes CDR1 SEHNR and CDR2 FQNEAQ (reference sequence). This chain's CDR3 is CASSLAKGAYEQYF. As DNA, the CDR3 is TGTGCCAGCAGCTTAGCCAAGGGGGCCTACGAGCAGTACTTC. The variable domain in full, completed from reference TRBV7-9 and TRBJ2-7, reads DTGVSQNPRHKITKRGQNVTFRCDPISEHNRLYWYRQTLGQGPEFLTYFQNEAQLEKSRLLSDRFSAERPKGSFSTLEIQRTEQGDSAMYLCASSLAKGAYEQYFGPGTRLTVT.

The CDR3 DNA reads as TGTGCCAGCAGTAACACGGAGGGGGCATGGGAGACCCAGTACTTC. Translating it yields CASSNTEGAWETQYF. This sequence joins TRBV11-2 and TRBJ2-5, with D possibly matching TRBD1 (7 bases). The length of the CDR3 is 15 residues. Trimming removed 6 bases from V and 5 bases from J, with 19 bases in between. Germline values: CDR1 SGHAT, CDR2 FQNNGV. Complete variable domain (other parts from reference TRBV11-2 and TRBJ2-5): EAGVAQSPRYKIIEKRQSVAFWCNPISGHATLYWYQQILGQGPKLLIQFQNNGVVDDSQLPKDRFSAERLKGVDSTLKIQPAKLEDSAVYLCASSNTEGAWETQYFGPGTRLLVL.

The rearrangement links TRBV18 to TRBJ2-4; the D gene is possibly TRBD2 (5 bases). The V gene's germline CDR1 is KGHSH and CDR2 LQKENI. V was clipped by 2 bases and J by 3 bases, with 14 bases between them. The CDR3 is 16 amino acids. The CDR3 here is CASSPVEGYIKNIQYF. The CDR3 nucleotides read TGTGCCAGCTCACCAGTCGAGGGATATATCAAAAACATTCAGTACTTC.

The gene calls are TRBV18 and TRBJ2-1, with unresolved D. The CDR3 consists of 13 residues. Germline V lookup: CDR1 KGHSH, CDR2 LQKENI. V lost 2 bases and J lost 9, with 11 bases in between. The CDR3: CASSPTNPGEQFF. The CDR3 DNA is TGTGCCAGCTCACCAACCAACCCGGGTGAGCAGTTCTTC.

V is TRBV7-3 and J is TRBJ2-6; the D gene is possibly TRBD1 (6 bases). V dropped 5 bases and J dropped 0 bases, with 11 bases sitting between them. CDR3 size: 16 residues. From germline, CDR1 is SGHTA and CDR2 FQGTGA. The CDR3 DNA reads TGTGCCAGCAGCCTGGGACACCTCTCTGGGGCCAACGTCCTGACTTTC. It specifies CASSLGHLSGANVLTF. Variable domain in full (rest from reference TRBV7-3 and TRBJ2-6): GAGVSQTPSNKVTEKGKYVELRCDPISGHTALYWYRQSLGQGPEFLIYFQGTGAADDSGLPNDRFFAVRPEGSVSTLKIQRTERGDSAVYLCASSLGHLSGANVLTFGAGSRLTVL.

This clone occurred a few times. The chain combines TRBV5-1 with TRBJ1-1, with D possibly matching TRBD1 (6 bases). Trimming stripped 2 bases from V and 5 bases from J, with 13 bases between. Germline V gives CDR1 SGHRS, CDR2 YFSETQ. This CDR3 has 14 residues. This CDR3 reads CASSFGGVGTEAFF. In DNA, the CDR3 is TGCGCCAGCAGCTTTGGGGGCGTCGGGACTGAAGCTTTCTTT.

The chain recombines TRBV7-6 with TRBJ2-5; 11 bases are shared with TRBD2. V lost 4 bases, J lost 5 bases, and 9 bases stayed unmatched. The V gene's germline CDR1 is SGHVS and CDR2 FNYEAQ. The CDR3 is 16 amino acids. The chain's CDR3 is CASSYTSGSPGETQYF. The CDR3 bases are TGTGCCAGCAGCTATACTAGCGGGAGTCCTGGGGAGACCCAGTACTTC.

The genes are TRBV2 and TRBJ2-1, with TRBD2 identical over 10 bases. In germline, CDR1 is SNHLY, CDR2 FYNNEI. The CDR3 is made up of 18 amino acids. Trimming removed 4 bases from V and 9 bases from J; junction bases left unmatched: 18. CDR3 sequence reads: CASSGRTSGGGSGGEQFF. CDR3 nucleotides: TGTGCCAGCAGTGGCAGGACTAGCGGAGGGGGATCCGGAGGTGAGCAGTTCTTC.

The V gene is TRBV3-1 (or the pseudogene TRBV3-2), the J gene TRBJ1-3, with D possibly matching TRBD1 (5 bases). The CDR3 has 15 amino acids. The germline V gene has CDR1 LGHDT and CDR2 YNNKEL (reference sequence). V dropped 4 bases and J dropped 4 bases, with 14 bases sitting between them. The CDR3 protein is CASSPGRGSGNTIYF. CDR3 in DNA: TGTGCCAGCAGCCCGGGGAGGGGATCAGGAAACACCATATATTTT.

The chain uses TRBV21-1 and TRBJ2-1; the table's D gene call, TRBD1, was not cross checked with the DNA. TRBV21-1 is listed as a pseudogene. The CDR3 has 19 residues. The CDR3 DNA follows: TGTGCCAGCAGCAGTATAGCGAGACGCAGGGGCCACCCAATCAATGAGCAGTTCTTC. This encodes CASSSIARRRGHPINEQFF.

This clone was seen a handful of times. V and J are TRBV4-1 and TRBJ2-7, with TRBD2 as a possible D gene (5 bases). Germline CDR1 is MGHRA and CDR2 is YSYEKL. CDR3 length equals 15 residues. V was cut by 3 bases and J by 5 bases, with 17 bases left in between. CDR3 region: CASSHDTLDSDEQYF. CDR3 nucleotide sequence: TGCGCCAGCAGCCACGATACACTGGATAGCGACGAGCAGTACTTC.